Below are 27 T cell receptor beta chains sequenced from a single sample in a study of Ad26.COV2.S vaccination and SARS-CoV-2 variants. Produced via immunoSEQ multiplex PCR; TCRdb's table is partial and in-frame only. The sample lists roughly 350,000 clones; roughly 84% were seen once. Treatment given: around 19 received Ad26.COV2.S at low or high dose, single or two shots; 5 received placebo; per-sample allocation not given. Sampling occurred on day 63 after the first vaccine or placebo injection. The sample here was peripheral blood, taken in a trial of Ad26.COV2.S vaccine versus placebo. The receptors stem from a person between 18 and 60 years old who received the Ad26.COV2.S COVID-19 vaccine or a placebo.

This rearrangement joins TRBV30 to TRBJ2-2, with D possibly matching TRBD2 (5 bases). The V end lost 2 bases, the J end lost 4 bases, and 14 bases lay between the germline ends. This CDR3 is 15 amino acids long. Per germline, CDR1 GTSNPN and CDR2 SVGIG (reference sequence). CDR3 amino acids: CAWSPMDFRTGELFF. In DNA, the CDR3 is TGTGCCTGGAGTCCCATGGACTTCCGCACCGGGGAGCTGTTTTTT.

The chain links TRBV28 to TRBJ1-1, with D unclear. This CDR3 spans 15 amino acids. Germline V gene lookup returns CDR1 MDHEN and CDR2 SYDVKM. V shed 7 bases and J shed 5 bases, with 20 bases lying between them. Here the CDR3 reads CASIYVGGFGTEAFF. The CDR3 DNA reads as TGTGCCAGCATCTATGTGGGAGGATTCGGGACTGAAGCTTTCTTT. The variable domain in full, with the rest retrieved from reference TRBV28 and TRBJ1-1, is DVKVTQSSRYLVKRTGEKVFLECVQDMDHENMFWYRQDPGLGLRLIYFSYDVKMKEKGDIPEGYSVSREKKERFSLILESASTNQTSMYLCASIYVGGFGTEAFFGQGTRLTVV.

V is TRBV6-5 and J is TRBJ1-6; D is possibly TRBD1 (5 bases). The germline CDR1 and CDR2 sequences are MNHEY and SVGAGI. CDR3 length: 15 residues. V was shortened by 4 bases and J by 7 bases, with 14 bases between the two germline ends. In DNA, the CDR3 is TGTGCCAGCAGTTTTAAACCCCCAGGGAATTCACCCCTCCACTTT. The encoded protein is CASSFKPPGNSPLHF.

The chain uses TRBV11-2 and TRBJ2-7; 11 positions match TRBD1. V lost 2 bases, J lost 7 bases, and 4 bases stayed unmatched. The CDR3 runs 14 residues. Germline V lookup: CDR1 SGHAT, CDR2 FQNNGV. CDR3 protein: CASSLRTGGGEQYF. The CDR3 DNA reads TGTGCCAGCAGCTTACGGACAGGGGGCGGTGAGCAGTACTTC.

This sequence joins TRBV4-2 and TRBJ1-2; a weak D match, TRBD1 (5 bases). Germline CDR1 is LGHNA and CDR2 is YNFKEQ. The CDR3 is 14 amino acids. V lost 2 bases to trimming and J lost 6 bases, with 13 bases between them. DNA for the CDR3: TGTGCCAGCAGCCAATCCGGCCGAGGGGATGGCTACACCTTC. Protein sequence: CASSQSGRGDGYTF.

This chain links TRBV6-2 or TRBV6-3 with TRBJ1-5, with D possibly being TRBD1 (5 bases). CDR3 length: 14 residues. The germline CDR1 and CDR2 sequences are MNHEY and SVGEGT. Trimming removed 5 bases at V and 3 bases at J, with 11 bases between. Written as DNA, the CDR3 is TGTGCCAGCAGTAAGGGACGGGACAATCAGCCCCAGCATTTT. This gives the protein CASSKGRDNQPQHF.

V and J are TRBV5-1 and TRBJ1-2; no definite D call. V gave up 2 bases and J gave up 5 bases, with 13 bases separating them. CDR1 is SGHRS, CDR2 YFSETQ, per germline. This CDR3 comprises 14 residues. This CDR3 reads CASSFGQVEYGYTF. The CDR3 DNA sequence: TGCGCCAGCAGCTTTGGGCAGGTCGAATATGGCTACACCTTC.

This chain connects TRBV29-1 to TRBJ1-4; tentative D call: TRBD1 (6 bases). CDR3 length equals 17 residues. CDR1 SQVTM and CDR2 ANQGSEA come from the germline V gene. V was shortened by 0 bases and J by 4 bases, with 18 bases between the two germline ends. CDR3: CSVEDLGTRGLNEKLFF. CDR3 bases: TGCAGCGTTGAAGATTTGGGTACGCGGGGGCTTAATGAAAAACTGTTTTTT. Variable domain in full (rest from reference TRBV29-1 and TRBJ1-4): SAVISQKPSRDICQRGTSLTIQCQVDSQVTMMFWYRQQPGQSLTLIATANQGSEATYESGFVIDKFPISRPNLTFSTLTVSNMSPEDSSIYLCSVEDLGTRGLNEKLFFGSGTQLSVL.

This chain uses TRBV7-8 with TRBJ2-7; 8 bases align to TRBD1. The CDR3 length is 16 residues. Germline V lookup: CDR1 SGHVS, CDR2 FQNEAQ. The V and J ends lost 0 bases and 1 base, in that order; junction bases with no gene match: 5. The CDR3 loop is CASSLALTGVSYEQYF. Here the CDR3 DNA reads TGTGCCAGCAGCTTAGCCCTGACAGGGGTGTCCTACGAGCAGTACTTC.

This sequence joins TRBV27 and TRBJ1-6; tentatively, D is TRBD1 (5 bases). V was clipped by 6 bases and J by 7 bases, with 16 bases between them. The germline V gene encodes CDR1 MNHEY and CDR2 SMNVEV (reference sequence). This CDR3 spans 15 amino acids. Here the CDR3 reads CASRPDRGLNSPLHF. The CDR3 DNA is TGTGCCAGCAGACCCGACCGGGGCCTCAATTCACCCCTCCACTTT.

The rearrangement joins TRBV30 to TRBJ2-7; D unclear. Trimming cost V 1 base and J 4 bases, with 8 bases left between them. Germline assignment: CDR1 GTSNPN and CDR2 SVGIG (reference sequence). The CDR3 totals 12 residues. CDR3 DNA: TGTGCCTGGAGTGCCCCGCTTTACGAGCAGTACTTC. It translates to CAWSAPLYEQYF.

The chain carries TRBV7-9 and TRBJ1-2; D gene uncertain. Germline V gene sequence: CDR1 SEHNR, CDR2 FQNEAQ (reference sequence). The CDR3 totals 11 residues. V lost 1 base and J 7 bases, leaving 4 bases between the germline ends. CDR3 in DNA: TGTGCCAGCAGCTTAGTGAGTGGCTACACCTTC. This encodes CASSLVSGYTF.

V gene TRBV3-1 (or the pseudogene TRBV3-2) combines with J gene TRBJ2-7; 8 nucleotides align to TRBD2. Germline CDR1 LGHDT, CDR2 YNNKEL (reference sequence). The V segment lost 1 base and the J segment 7 bases; nucleotides outside the gene matches: 9. This CDR3 has 15 residues. In DNA form, the CDR3 reads TGTGCCAGCAGCCAAGGCGGGGGGCCCACCGTGGAGCAGTACTTC. Its protein product is CASSQGGGPTVEQYF.

The genes are TRBV7-8 and TRBJ1-1; D possibly corresponds to TRBD1 (6 bases). Germline V gives CDR1 SGHVS, CDR2 FQNEAQ. The CDR3 is 20 amino acids. V lost 5 bases to trimming and J lost 5 bases, with 33 bases between them. CDR3 DNA: TGTGCCAGCAGCCGAGTTCCCGTAGTGGTCGACAGGAGAATGTCGACTGAAGCTTTCTTT. Its protein is CASSRVPVVVDRRMSTEAFF.

The chain uses TRBV29-1 and TRBJ2-7; D may be TRBD1 (5 bases). Germline-derived CDR1 and CDR2 are SQVTM and ANQGSEA. This CDR3 region has 12 residues. The CDR3 region has the DNA TGCGGCGAAAAGGTCCAGGGCACCGAGCAGTACTTC. It is translated as CGEKVQGTEQYF.

The genes are TRBV11-3 and TRBJ1-2; 9 bases align to TRBD1. Trimming removed 3 bases from V and 8 bases from J; junction bases left unmatched: 4. From germline, CDR1 is SGHNT and CDR2 YENEEA. This CDR3 spans 13 amino acids. CDR3 coding DNA: TGTGCCAGCAGCTTCGGGACAGGGTACGGCTACACCTTC. Residues: CASSFGTGYGYTF.

The CDR3: CASSYTGEGYTF. DNA for the CDR3: TGTGCCAGCAGTTATACAGGGGAGGGCTACACCTTC. The chain links TRBV7-9 to TRBJ1-2; 7 bases match TRBD1. The CDR3 totals 12 residues. V was pared by 6 bases and J by 8 bases, with 6 bases of the junction left unmatched. Germline V lookup: CDR1 SEHNR, CDR2 FQNEAQ (reference sequence).

J is TRBJ1-1 and V is TRBV27; possibly TRBD1 for D (6 bases). Germline V gives CDR1 MNHEY, CDR2 SMNVEV (reference sequence). This CDR3 has 13 residues. The germline V and J ends were trimmed by 4 bases and 7 bases, with 13 bases remaining between them. The CDR3 loop is CASSSLGGSEAFF. The DNA for the CDR3 is TGTGCCAGCAGTTCCCTAGGGGGTAGTGAAGCTTTCTTT.

J is TRBJ1-5 and V is TRBV10-3, with D uncertain. The germline V gene encodes CDR1 ENHRY and CDR2 SYGVKD. The CDR3 sequence is 12 residues long. With 2 bases removed from V and 6 bases from J, the gap between germline ends came to 5 bases. The CDR3, as DNA: TGTGCCATCAGTGAGGGTAGTCAGCCCCAGCATTTT. It yields the protein CAISEGSQPQHF.

V usage is TRBV6-2 or TRBV6-3 and J usage is TRBJ1-3; no clear D. V was trimmed by 0 bases and J by 3 bases, leaving 9 bases between them. CDR1 and CDR2 (germline): MNHEY, SVGEGT. CDR3 length equals 15 residues. The DNA of the CDR3 is TGTGCCAGCAGTTACTCCGAGGGAAGTGGAAACACCATATATTTT. It is translated as CASSYSEGSGNTIYF.

J is TRBJ2-5 and V is TRBV11-3; 9 nucleotides line up with TRBD2. Losses at the gene ends were 5 bases for V and 1 base for J; bases not matched to a gene: 2. The CDR3 covers 14 residues. The germline CDR1 and CDR2 sequences are SGHNT and YENEEA. CDR3 DNA sequence: TGTGCCAGCAGCGCTAGCGGGACCCAAGAGACCCAGTACTTC. Its translation: CASSASGTQETQYF.

The J gene is TRBJ2-3, the V gene TRBV27; D is uncertain. From germline, CDR1 is MNHEY and CDR2 SMNVEV (reference sequence). The CDR3 is made up of 13 amino acids. V was clipped by 3 bases and J by 0 bases, with 4 bases between them. The CDR3 loop is CASSFLSTDTQYF. The CDR3 coding sequence is TGTGCCAGCAGTTTCCTTAGCACAGATACGCAGTATTTT.

The chain joins TRBV4-1 to TRBJ1-1, with D tentatively TRBD1 (6 bases). Looked up from germline, CDR1 is MGHRA and CDR2 is YSYEKL. This CDR3 is built from 14 residues. Trimming took off 1 base at V and 5 bases at J, with 11 bases between the two ends. CDR3 residues: CASSQARGATEAFF. The DNA for the CDR3 is TGCGCCAGCAGCCAAGCTCGGGGGGCTACTGAAGCTTTCTTT.

The chain combines TRBV6-6 with TRBJ1-5; 7 bases are shared with TRBD1. There are 16 residues in the CDR3. Germline lookup yields CDR1 MNHNY and CDR2 SVGAGI (reference sequence). The junction had 9 bases not matched to a gene; V was cut back by 5 bases and J by 2 bases. In DNA, the CDR3 is TGTGCCAGCAGTCCCCCCAACAGGGGTGGCAATCAGCCCCAGCATTTT. Protein product: CASSPPNRGGNQPQHF.

The V call is TRBV5-1, the J call TRBJ2-7; TRBD2 matches at 8 bases. Germline trimming cut 4 bases from V and 4 bases from J; bases unmatched to any gene: 13. This CDR3 is 16 amino acids long. Germline values: CDR1 SGHRS, CDR2 YFSETQ. The CDR3 loop is CASSPYPGSGGYEQYF. For the CDR3, the DNA is TGCGCCAGCAGCCCCTATCCCGGGTCGGGGGGGTACGAGCAGTACTTC.

This clone showed up just once. The chain carries TRBV6-6 and TRBJ1-2, with D unresolved. Trimming cost V 5 bases and J 7 bases, with 17 bases left between them. This CDR3 spans 14 amino acids. Germline-derived CDR1 and CDR2 are MNHNY and SVGAGI (reference sequence). CDR3 in DNA: TGTGCCAGCAGTCCCGGGAGGGATGCGGTTGGCTACACCTTC. Translated, it gives CASSPGRDAVGYTF.

The chain recombines TRBV6-5 with TRBJ2-1; the D is unclear. Trimming pared 6 bases from V and 3 bases from J, leaving 12 bases between. The CDR3 totals 14 residues. Germline V lookup: CDR1 MNHEY, CDR2 SVGAGI. The CDR3 reads CASREQDSYNEQFF. Here the CDR3 DNA reads TGTGCCAGCAGGGAGCAGGATAGCTACAATGAGCAGTTCTTC.